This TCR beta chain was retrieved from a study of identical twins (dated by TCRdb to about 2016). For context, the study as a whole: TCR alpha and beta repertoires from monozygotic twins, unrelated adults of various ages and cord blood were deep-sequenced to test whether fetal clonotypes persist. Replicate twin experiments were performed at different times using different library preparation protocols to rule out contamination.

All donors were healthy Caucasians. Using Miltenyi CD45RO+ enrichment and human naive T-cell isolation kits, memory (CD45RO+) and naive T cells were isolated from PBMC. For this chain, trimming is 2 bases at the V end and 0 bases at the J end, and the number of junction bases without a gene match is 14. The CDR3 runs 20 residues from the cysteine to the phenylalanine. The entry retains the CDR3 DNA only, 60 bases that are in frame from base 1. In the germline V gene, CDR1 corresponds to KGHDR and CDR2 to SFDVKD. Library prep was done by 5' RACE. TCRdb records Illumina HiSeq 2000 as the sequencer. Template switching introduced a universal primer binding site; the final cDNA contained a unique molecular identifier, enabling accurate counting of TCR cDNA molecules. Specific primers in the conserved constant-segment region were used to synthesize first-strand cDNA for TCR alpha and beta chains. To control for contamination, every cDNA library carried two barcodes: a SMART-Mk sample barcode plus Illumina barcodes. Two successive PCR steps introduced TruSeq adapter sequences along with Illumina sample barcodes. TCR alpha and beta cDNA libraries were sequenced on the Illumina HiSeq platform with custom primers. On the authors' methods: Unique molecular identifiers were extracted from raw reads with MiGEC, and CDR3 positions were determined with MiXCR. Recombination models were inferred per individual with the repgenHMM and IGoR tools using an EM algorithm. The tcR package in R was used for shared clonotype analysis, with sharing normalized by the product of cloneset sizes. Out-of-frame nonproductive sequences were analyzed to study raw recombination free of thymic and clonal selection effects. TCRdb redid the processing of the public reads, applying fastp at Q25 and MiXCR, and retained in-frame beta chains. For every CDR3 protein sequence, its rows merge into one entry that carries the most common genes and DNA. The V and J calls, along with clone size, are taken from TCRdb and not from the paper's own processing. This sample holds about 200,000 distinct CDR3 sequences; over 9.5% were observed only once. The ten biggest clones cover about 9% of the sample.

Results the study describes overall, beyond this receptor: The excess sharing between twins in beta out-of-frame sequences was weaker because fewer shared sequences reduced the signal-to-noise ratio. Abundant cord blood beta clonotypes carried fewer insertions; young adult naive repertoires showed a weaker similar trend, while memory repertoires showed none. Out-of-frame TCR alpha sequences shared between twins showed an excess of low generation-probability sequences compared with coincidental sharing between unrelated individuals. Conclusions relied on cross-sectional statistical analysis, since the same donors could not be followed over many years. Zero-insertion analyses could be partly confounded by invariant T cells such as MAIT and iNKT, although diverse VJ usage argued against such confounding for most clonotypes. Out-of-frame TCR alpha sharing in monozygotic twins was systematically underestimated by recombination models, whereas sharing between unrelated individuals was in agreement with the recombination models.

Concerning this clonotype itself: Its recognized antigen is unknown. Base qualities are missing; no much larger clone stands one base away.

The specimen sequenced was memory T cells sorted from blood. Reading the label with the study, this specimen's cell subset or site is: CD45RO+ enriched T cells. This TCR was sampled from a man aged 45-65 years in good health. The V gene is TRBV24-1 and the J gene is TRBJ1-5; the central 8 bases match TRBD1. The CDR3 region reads CATSDWDRTLLTYSNQPQHF. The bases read TGTGCCACCAGTGATTGGGACAGGACACTTCTGACTTATAGCAATCAGCCCCAGCATTTT.